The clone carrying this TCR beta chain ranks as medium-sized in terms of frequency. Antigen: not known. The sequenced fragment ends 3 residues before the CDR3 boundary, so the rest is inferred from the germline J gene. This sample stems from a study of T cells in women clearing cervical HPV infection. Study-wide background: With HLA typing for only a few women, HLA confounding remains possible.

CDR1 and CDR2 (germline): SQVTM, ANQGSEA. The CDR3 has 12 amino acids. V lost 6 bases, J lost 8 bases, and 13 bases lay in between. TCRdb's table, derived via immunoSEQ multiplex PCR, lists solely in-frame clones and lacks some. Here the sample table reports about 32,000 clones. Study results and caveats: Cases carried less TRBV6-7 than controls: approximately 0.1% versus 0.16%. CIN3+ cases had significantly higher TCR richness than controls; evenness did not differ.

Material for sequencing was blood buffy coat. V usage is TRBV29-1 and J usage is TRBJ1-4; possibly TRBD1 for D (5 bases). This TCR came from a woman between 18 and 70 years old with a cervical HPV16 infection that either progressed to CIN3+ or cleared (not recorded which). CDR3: CSVGRGNEKLFF. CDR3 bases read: TGCAGCGTGGGTAGGGGTAACGAAAAA. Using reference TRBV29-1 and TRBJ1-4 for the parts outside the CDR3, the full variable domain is SAVISQKPSRDICQRGTSLTIQCQVDSQVTMMFWYRQQPGQSLTLIATANQGSEATYESGFVIDKFPISRPNLTFSTLTVSNMSPEDSSIYLCSVGRGNEKLFFGSGTQLSVL.